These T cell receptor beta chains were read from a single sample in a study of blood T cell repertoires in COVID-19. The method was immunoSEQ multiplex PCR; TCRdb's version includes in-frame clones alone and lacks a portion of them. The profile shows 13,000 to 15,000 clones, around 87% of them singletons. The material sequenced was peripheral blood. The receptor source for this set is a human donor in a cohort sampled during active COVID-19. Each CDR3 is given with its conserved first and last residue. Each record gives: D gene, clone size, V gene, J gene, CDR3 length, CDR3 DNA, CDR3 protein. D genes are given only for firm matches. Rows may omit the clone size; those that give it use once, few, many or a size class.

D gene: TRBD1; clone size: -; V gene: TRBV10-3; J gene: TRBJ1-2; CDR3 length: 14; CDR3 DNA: TGTGCCATCAGTGAGGTGACAGGGCCATATGGCTACACCTTC; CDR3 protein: CAISEVTGPYGYTF
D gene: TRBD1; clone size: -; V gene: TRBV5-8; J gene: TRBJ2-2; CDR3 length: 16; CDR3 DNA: TGTGCCAGCAGAAAAACCGGGACAGGGATCACCGGGGAGCTGTTTTTT; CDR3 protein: CASRKTGTGITGELFF
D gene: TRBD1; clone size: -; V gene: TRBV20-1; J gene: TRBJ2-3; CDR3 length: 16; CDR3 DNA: TGCAGTGCTAGTCTTGACGGACAGGGGGCGCAAGATACGCAGTATTTT; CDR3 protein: CSASLDGQGAQDTQYF
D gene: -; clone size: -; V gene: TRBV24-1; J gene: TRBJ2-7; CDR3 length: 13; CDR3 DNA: TGTGCCACCAGTGATGGCCAGTCCTACGAGCAGTACTTC; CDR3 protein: CATSDGQSYEQYF
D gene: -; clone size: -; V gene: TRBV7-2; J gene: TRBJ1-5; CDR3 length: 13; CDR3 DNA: TGTGCCAGCACACAGGGCGTGGATCAGCCCCAGCATTTT; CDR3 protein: CASTQGVDQPQHF
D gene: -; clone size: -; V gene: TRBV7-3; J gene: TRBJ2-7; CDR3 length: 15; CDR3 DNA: TGTGCCAGCAGCTTAGATAGCGGTGCCGCCTACGAGCAGTACTTC; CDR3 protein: CASSLDSGAAYEQYF
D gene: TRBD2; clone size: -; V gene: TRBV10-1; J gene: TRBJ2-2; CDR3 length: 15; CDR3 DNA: TGCGCCAGCAGTCCACTAGCGGGGAACACCGGGGAGCTGTTTTTT; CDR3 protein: CASSPLAGNTGELFF
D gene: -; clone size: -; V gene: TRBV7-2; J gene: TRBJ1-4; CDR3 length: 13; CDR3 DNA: TGTGCCAGCAGCCTAGACAGTAATGAAAAACTGTTTTTT; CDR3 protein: CASSLDSNEKLFF
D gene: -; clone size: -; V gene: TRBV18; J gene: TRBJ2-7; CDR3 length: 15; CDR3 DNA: TGTGCCAGCTCACCACTCTCCACGGGTGTCCACGAGCAGTACTTC; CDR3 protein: CASSPLSTGVHEQYF
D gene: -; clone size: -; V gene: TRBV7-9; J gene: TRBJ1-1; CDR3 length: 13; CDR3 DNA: TGTGCCAGCAGCAGGGACGCGGGGACTGAAGCTTTCTTT; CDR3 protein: CASSRDAGTEAFF
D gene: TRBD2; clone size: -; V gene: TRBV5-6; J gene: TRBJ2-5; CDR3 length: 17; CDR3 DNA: TGTGCCAGCAGCTTGGCCGGGAGACTAGCGGGGGGAGAGACCCAGTACTTC; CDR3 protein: CASSLAGRLAGGETQYF
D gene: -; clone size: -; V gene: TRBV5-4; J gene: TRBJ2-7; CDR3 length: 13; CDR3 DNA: TGTGCCAGCAGCTTGGCCTCTACCTACGAGCAGTACTTC; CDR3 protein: CASSLASTYEQYF
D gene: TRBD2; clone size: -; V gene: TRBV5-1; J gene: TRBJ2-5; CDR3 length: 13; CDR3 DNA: TGCGCCAGCAATCTAGCGGGGGGAGAGACCCAGTACTTC; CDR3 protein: CASNLAGGETQYF
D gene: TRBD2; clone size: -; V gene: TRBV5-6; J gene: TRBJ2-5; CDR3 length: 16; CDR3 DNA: TGTGCCAGCAGCTTGGGGGACGAGGGAGGGCAAGAGACCCAGTACTTC; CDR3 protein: CASSLGDEGGQETQYF
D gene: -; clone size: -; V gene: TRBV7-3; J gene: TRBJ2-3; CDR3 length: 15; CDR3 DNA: TGTGCCAGCAGCTCTCTAGGCAGAAACACAGATACGCAGTATTTT; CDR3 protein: CASSSLGRNTDTQYF
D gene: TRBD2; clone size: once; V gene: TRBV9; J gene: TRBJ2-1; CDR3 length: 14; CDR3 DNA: TGTGCCAGCAGCGTACTAGCGGGAGGAGGGGAGCAGTTCTTC; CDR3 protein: CASSVLAGGGEQFF
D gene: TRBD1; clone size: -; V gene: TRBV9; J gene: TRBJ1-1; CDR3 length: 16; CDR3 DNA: TGTGCCAGCAGCGTGGGACAGGGGGCAATTTACACTGAAGCTTTCTTT; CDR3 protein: CASSVGQGAIYTEAFF
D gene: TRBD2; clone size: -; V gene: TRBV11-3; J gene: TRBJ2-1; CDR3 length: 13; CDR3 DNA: TGTGCCAGCAGCGGGTGGGGGGGCAATGAGCAGTTCTTC; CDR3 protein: CASSGWGGNEQFF
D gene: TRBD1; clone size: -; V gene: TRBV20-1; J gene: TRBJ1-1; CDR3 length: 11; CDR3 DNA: TGCAGTGCTGACAGGGAGACTGAAGCTTTCTTT; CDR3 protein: CSADRETEAFF
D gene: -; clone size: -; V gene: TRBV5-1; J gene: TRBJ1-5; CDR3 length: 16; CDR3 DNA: TGCGCCAGCAGCTTGGCCCCGGGGGATAGCAATCAGCCCCAGCATTTT; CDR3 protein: CASSLAPGDSNQPQHF
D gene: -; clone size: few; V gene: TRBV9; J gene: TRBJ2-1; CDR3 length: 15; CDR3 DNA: TGTGCCAGCAGCCCACATCCGGGAGTAGGCAATGAGCAGTTCTTC; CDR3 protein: CASSPHPGVGNEQFF
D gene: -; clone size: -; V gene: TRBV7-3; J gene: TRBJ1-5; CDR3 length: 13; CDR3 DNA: TGTGCCAGCAGTAGGGGGGGTAATCAGCCCCAGCATTTT; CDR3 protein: CASSRGGNQPQHF
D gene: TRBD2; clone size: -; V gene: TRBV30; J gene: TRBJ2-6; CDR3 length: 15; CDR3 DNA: TGTGCCAGGACCGCGGGGGGCTCTGGGGCCAACGTCCTGACTTTC; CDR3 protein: CARTAGGSGANVLTF
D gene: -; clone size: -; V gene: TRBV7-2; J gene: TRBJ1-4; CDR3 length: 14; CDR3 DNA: TGTGCCAGCAGCCTAGGGTTCTCGGATGAAAAACTGTTTTTT; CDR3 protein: CASSLGFSDEKLFF
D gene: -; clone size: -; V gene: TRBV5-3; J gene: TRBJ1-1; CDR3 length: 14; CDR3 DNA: TGTGCCAGAAGCTTGACAGGCATGAACACTGAAGCTTTCTTT; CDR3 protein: CARSLTGMNTEAFF
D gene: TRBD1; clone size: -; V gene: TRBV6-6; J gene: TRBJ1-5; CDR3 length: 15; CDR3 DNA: TGTGCCAGCAGCACTGGACAGGGAAGCAATCAGCCCCAGCATTTT; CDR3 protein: CASSTGQGSNQPQHF
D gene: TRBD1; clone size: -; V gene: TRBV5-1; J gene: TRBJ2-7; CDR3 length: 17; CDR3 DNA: TGCGCCAGCAGCTTGGCTGCAGGGGGATCTCTATCCTACGAGCAGTACTTC; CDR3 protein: CASSLAAGGSLSYEQYF
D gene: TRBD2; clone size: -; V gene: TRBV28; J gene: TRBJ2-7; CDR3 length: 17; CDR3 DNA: TGTGCCAGCAGTTTATACCCCAGGGAGGGCCTGAACTACGAGCAGTACTTC; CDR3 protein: CASSLYPREGLNYEQYF
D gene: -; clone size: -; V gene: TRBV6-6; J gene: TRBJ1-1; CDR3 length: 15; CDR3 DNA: TGTGCCAGCAGTTACTCTGGGAGGGGAAACACTGAAGCTTTCTTT; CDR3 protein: CASSYSGRGNTEAFF
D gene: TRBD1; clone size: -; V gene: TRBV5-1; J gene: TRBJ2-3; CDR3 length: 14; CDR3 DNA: TGCGCCAGCAGCTTGGGACAGGGCGCAGATACGCAGTATTTT; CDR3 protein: CASSLGQGADTQYF
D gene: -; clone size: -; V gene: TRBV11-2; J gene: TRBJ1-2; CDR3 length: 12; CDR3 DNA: TGTGCCAGCAGCTTTGCTCCGGGCCCTAGCTCCTTC; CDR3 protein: CASSFAPGPSSF
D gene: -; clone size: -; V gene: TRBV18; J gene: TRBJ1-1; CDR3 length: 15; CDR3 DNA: TGTGCCAGCTCACCGGGGAGGGAAGGGGGCACTGAAGCTTTCTTT; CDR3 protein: CASSPGREGGTEAFF
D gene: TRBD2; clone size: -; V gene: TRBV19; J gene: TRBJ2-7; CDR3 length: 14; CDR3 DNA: TGTGCCAGTAGTATAGGCGGGGGTACCTACGAGCAGTACTTC; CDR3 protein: CASSIGGGTYEQYF
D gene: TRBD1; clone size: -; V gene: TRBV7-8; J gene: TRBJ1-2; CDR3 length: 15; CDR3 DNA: TGTGCCAGCAGCTCCCCGACAGGGCTCGTCTATGGCTACACCTTC; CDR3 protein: CASSSPTGLVYGYTF
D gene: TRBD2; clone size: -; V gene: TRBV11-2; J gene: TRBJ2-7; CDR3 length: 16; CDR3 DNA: TGTGCCAGCAGTTTGAGCCAGGGACTAGCGGGAGTTCATGTGTACTTC; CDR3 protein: CASSLSQGLAGVHVYF
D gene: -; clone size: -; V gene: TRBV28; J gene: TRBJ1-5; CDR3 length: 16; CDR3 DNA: TGTGCCAGCAGTCAACTCCGAGGATTTAGTGATCAGCCCCAGCATTTT; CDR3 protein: CASSQLRGFSDQPQHF
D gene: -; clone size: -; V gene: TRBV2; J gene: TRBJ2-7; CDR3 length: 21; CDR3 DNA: TGTGCCAGCAGTGTGTTTATATCGAGTTTTGGCGGGCAGAAAGGGAATTACGAGCAGTACTTC; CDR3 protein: CASSVFISSFGGQKGNYEQYF
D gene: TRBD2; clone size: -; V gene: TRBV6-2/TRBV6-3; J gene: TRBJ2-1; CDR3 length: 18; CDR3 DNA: TGTGCCAGCAGTTACCCCCCCCCGACTAGCGGGCCTTACAATGAGCAGTTCTTC; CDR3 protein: CASSYPPPTSGPYNEQFF
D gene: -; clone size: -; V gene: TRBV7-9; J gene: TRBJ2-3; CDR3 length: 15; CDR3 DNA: TGTGCCAGCAGCTTAGGGCGGAGGAACACAGATACGCAGTATTTT; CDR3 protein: CASSLGRRNTDTQYF
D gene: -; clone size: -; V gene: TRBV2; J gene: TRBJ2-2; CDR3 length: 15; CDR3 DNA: TGTGCCAGCAGGGCGGGCCCATCGAACACCGGGGAGCTGTTTTTT; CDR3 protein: CASRAGPSNTGELFF
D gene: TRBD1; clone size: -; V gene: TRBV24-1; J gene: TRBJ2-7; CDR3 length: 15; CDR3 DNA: TGTGCCACCAGTGATTCAGGACAGGGGAGGGACGAGCAGTACTTC; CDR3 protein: CATSDSGQGRDEQYF
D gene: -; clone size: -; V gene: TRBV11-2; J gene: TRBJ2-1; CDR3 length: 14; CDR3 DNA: TGTGCCAGCAGCTTTAGACCGGGGGACAATGAGCAGTTCTTC; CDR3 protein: CASSFRPGDNEQFF
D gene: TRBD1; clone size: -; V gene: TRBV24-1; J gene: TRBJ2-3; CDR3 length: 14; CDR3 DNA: TGTGCCACCAGTGAATGGGACAGAAAAGATACGCAGTATTTT; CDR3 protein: CATSEWDRKDTQYF
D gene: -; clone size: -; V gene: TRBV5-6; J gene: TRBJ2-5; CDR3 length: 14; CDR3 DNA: TGTGCCAGCAGCTTGTTCGGGCAGGGAGAGACCCAGTACTTC; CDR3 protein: CASSLFGQGETQYF
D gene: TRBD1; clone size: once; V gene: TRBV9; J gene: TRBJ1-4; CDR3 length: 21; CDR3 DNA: TGTGCCAGCAGCCGTAGTCGGAGAGGGACAGGGGACCGGATACCTAATGAAAAACTGTTTTTT; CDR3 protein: CASSRSRRGTGDRIPNEKLFF
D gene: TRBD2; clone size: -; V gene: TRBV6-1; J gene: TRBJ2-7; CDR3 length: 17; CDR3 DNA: TGTGCCAGCAGTGGGCTAGCGGGCGTTAGAAGCTCCTACGAGCAGTACTTC; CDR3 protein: CASSGLAGVRSSYEQYF
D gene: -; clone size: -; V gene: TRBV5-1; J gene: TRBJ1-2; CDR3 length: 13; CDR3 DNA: TGCGCCAGCAGTCCTGAGCCCGACTATGGCTACACCTTC; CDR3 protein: CASSPEPDYGYTF
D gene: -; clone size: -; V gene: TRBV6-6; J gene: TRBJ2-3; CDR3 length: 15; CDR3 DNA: TGTGCCAGCAGTCTAGCGACACCTTCGCAGAATACGCAGTATTTT; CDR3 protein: CASSLATPSQNTQYF
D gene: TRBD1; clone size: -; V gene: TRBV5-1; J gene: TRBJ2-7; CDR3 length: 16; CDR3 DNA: TGCGCCAGCAGCTTGGCCGGGACAGGGTTTCGCCGGGAGCAGTACTTC; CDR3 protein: CASSLAGTGFRREQYF
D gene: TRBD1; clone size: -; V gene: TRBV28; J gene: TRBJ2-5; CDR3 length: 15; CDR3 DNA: TGTGCCAGCAGTTTTTCCGGGACAGCAAAAGAGACCCAGTACTTC; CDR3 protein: CASSFSGTAKETQYF
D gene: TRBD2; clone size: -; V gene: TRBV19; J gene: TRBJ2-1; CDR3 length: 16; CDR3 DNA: TGTGCCAGTAGGTTAGGGACTAGCGGGGCGAACAATGAGCAGTTCTTC; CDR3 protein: CASRLGTSGANNEQFF
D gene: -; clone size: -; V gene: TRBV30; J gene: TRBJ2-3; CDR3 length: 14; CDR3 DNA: TGTGCCTGGAGTGTAAGCCAGGCCGCAGATACGCAGTATTTT; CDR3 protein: CAWSVSQAADTQYF
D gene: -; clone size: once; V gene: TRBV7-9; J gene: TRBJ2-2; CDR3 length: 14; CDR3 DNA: TGTGCCAGCAGCCTGGAGCGGTACACCGGGGAGCTGTTTTTT; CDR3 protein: CASSLERYTGELFF
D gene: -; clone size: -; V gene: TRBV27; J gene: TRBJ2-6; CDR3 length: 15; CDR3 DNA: TGTGCCAGCAGTTTACCGGGGTCTGGGGCCAACGTCCTGACTTTC; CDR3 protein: CASSLPGSGANVLTF
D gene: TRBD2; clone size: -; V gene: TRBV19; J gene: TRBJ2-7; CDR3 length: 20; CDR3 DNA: TGTGCCAGTAGTATTGGTGTAGCCGGACTAGCGGGAGGGCCCACCTACGAGCAGTACTTC; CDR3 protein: CASSIGVAGLAGGPTYEQYF
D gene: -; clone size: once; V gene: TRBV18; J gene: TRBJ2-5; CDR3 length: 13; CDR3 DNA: TGTGCCAGCTCACCGGCTTTTCAAGAGACCCAGTACTTC; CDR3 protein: CASSPAFQETQYF
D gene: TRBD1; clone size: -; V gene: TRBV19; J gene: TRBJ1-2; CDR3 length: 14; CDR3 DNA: TGTGCCAGTAGTTCACAGGGGGCGCTTTTTGGCTACACCTTC; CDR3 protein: CASSSQGALFGYTF